This T cell receptor beta chain was sequenced during a study of vaccination effects on CD4 cells after COVID-19. Germline V gene lookup returns CDR1 SGHTA and CDR2 FQGTGA. V lost 2 bases, J lost 4 bases, and 16 bases stayed unmatched. The CDR3 runs 20 residues. TCRdb's table, derived via immunoSEQ multiplex PCR, lists solely in-frame clones and lacks some. The sample has approximately 26,000 clones, 77% seen once; the top ten hold less than 20%. Antigen-specific CD4+ T cells were expanded (with viral peptide pools) by the ViraFEST assay ahead of sequencing. At the end of around eleven days of culture, CD4+ T cells were isolated. The individual was infected with SARS-CoV-2 between March and December 2020, as confirmed by PCR. In regard to this clone: Antigen: not known.

The chain joins TRBV7-3 to TRBJ2-1, with 11 bases matching TRBD2. The sequencing used CD4+ T cells from PBMCs cultured with HCoV-NL63 spike peptides, collected before COVID-19 vaccination. This clonotype originated in a human donor who had a prior SARS-CoV-2 infection. As DNA, the CDR3 is TGTGCCAGCAGCTTACTCGGACTAGCGGGCGGCCGGGGTCTGTACAATGAGCAGTTCTTC. This sequence encodes CASSLLGLAGGRGLYNEQFF.